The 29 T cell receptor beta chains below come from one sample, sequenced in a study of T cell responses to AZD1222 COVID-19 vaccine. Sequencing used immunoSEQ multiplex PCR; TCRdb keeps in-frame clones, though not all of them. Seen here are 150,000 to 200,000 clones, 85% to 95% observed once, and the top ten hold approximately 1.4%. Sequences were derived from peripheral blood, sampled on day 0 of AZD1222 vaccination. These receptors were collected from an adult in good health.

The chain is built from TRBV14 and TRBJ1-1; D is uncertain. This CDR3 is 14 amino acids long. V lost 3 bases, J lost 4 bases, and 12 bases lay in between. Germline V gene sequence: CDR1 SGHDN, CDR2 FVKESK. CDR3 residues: CASSQRGLGTEAFF. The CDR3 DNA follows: TGTGCCAGCAGCCAGCGAGGGTTGGGCACTGAAGCTTTCTTT.

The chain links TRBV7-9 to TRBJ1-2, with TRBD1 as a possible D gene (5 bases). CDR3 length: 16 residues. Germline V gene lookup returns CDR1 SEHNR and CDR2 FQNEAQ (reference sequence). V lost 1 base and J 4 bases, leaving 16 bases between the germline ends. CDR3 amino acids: CASSLEGAGRGYGYTF. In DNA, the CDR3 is TGTGCCAGCAGCTTAGAGGGCGCGGGGCGCGGCTATGGCTACACCTTC.

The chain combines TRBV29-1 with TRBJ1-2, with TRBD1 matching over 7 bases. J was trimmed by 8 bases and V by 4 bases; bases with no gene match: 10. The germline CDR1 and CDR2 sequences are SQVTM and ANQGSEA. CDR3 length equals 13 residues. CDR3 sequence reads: CSVGVRGARGYTF. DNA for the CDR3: TGCAGCGTTGGAGTCAGGGGGGCGAGGGGCTACACCTTC.

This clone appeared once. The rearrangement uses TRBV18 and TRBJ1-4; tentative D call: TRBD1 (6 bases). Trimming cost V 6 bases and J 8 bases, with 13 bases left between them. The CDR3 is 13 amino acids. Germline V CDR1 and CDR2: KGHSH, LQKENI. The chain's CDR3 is CASSRGGSEKLFF. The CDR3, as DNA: TGTGCCAGCTCGCGAGGGGGAAGCGAAAAACTGTTTTTT. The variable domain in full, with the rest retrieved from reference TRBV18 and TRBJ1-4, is NAGVMQNPRHLVRRRGQEARLRCSPMKGHSHVYWYRQLPEEGLKFMVYLQKENIIDESGMPKERFSAEFPKEGPSILRIQQVVRGDSAAYFCASSRGGSEKLFFGSGTQLSVL.

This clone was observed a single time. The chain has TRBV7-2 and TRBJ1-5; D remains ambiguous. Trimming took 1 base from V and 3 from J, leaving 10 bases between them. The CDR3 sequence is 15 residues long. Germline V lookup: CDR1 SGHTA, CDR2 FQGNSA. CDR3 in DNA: TGTGCCAGCAGCTTAGAGAGGGCAATCAATCAGCCCCAGCATTTT. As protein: CASSLERAINQPQHF.

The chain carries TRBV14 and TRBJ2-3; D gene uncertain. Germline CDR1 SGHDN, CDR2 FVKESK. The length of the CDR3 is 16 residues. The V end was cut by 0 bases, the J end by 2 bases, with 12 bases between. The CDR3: CASSQEDSWSTDTQYF. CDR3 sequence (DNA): TGTGCCAGCAGCCAAGAAGACTCGTGGTCCACAGATACGCAGTATTTT.

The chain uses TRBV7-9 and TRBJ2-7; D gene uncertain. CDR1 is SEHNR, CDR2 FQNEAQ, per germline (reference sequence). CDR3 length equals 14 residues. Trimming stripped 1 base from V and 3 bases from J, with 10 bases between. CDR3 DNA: TGTGCCAGCAGCTTAGGGGAACGATTCTACGAGCAGTACTTC. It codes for CASSLGERFYEQYF.

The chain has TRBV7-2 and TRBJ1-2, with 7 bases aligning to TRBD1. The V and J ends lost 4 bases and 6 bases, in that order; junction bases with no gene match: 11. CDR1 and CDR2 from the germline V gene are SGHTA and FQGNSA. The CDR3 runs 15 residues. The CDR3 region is CASSSPPPGQDGYTF. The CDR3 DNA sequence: TGTGCCAGCAGCTCTCCCCCGCCAGGACAGGATGGCTACACCTTC.

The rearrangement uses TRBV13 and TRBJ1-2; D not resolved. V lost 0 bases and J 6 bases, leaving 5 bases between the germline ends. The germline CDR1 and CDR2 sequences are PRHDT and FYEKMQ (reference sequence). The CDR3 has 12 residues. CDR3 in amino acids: CASSLGADGYTF. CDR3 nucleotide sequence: TGTGCCAGCAGCTTAGGCGCGGATGGCTACACCTTC.

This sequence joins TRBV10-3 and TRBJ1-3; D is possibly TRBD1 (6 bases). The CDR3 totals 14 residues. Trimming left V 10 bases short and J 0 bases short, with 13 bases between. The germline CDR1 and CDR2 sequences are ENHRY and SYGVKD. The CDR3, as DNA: TGTGCCACGGGCGGACAGACCTCTGGAAACACCATATATTTT. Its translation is CATGGQTSGNTIYF.

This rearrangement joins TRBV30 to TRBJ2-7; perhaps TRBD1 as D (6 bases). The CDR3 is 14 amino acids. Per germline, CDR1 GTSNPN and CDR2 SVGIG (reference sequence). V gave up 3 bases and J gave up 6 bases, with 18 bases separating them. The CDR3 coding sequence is TGTGCCTGGAGGGGCCCAGGGGACACGGCCGAGCAGTACTTC. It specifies CAWRGPGDTAEQYF.

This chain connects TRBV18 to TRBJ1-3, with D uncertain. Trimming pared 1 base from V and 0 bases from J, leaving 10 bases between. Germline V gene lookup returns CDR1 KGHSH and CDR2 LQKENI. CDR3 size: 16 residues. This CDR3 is CASSPLDLFSGNTIYF. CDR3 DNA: TGTGCCAGCTCACCACTCGACCTTTTCTCTGGAAACACCATATATTTT.

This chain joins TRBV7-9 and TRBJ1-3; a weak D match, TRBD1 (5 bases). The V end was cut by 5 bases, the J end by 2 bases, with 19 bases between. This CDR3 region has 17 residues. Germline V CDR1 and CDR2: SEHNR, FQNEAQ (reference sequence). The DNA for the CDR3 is TGTGCCAGCAGCCCAAGGCCACTCGGGGGAGCTGGAAACACCATATATTTT. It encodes CASSPRPLGGAGNTIYF.

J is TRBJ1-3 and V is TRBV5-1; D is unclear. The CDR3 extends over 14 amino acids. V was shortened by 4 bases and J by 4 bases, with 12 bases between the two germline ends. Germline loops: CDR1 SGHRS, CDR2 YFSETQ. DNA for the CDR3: TGCGCCAGCAGCCTACCATTTCCAGGAAACACCATATATTTT. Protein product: CASSLPFPGNTIYF.

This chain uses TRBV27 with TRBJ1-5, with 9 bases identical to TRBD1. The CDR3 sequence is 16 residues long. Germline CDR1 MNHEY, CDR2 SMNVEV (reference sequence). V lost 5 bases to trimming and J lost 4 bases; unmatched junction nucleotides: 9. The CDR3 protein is CASSPGTGMGNQPQHF. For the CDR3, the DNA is TGTGCCAGCAGTCCAGGGACAGGGATGGGGAATCAGCCCCAGCATTTT.

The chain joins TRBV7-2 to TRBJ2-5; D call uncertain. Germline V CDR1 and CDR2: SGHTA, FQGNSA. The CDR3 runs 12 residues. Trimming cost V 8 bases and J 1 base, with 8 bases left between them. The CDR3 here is CASGATQETQYF. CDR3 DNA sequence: TGTGCCAGCGGTGCTACCCAAGAGACCCAGTACTTC.

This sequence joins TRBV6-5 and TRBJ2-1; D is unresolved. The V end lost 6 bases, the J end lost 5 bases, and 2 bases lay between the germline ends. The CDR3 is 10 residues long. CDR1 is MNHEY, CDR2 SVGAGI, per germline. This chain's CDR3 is CASRHNEQFF. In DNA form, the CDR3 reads TGTGCCAGCAGACACAATGAGCAGTTCTTC.

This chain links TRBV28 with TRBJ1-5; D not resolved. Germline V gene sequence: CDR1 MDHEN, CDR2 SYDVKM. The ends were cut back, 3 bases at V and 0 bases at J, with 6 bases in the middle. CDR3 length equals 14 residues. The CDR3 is CASSFQASNQPQHF. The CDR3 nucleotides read TGTGCCAGCAGTTTCCAGGCTAGCAATCAGCCCCAGCATTTT.

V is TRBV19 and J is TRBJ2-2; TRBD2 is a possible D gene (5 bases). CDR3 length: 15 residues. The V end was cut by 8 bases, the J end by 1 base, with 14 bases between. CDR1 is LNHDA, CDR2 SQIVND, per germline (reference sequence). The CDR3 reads CASGVGGLNTGELFF. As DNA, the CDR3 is TGTGCCAGTGGGGTAGGAGGATTGAACACCGGGGAGCTGTTTTTT.

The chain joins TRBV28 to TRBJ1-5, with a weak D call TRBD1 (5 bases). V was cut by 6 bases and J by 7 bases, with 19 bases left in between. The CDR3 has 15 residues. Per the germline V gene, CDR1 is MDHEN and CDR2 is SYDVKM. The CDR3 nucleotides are TGTGCCAGCAGGACAGCCACAGGCCTCGGCCAGCCCCAGCATTTT. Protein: CASRTATGLGQPQHF. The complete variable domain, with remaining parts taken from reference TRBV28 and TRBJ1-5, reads DVKVTQSSRYLVKRTGEKVFLECVQDMDHENMFWYRQDPGLGLRLIYFSYDVKMKEKGDIPEGYSVSREKKERFSLILESASTNQTSMYLCASRTATGLGQPQHFGDGTRLSIL.

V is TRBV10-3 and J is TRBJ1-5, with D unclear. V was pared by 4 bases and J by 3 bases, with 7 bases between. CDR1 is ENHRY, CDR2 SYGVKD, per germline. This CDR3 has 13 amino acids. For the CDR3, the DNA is TGTGCCATCAGTGGAGGGAACAATCAGCCCCAGCATTTT. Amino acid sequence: CAISGGNNQPQHF.

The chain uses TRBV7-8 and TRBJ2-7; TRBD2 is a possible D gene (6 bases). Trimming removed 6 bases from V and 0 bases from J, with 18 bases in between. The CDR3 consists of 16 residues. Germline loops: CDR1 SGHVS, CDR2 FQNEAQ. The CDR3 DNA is TGTGCCAGCAGACTAGTAGGAGCTAGCGACTCCTACGAGCAGTACTTC. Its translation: CASRLVGASDSYEQYF.

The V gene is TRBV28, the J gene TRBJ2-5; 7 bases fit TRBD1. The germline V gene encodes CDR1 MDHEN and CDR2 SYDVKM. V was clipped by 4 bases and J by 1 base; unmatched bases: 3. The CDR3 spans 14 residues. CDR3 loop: CASSSGTVQETQYF. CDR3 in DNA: TGTGCCAGCAGTTCCGGGACAGTCCAAGAGACCCAGTACTTC.

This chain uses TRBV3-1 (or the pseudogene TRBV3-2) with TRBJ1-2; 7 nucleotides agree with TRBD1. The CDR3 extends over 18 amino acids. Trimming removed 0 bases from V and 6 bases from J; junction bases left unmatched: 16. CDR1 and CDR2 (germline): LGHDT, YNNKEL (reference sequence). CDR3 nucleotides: TGTGCCAGCAGCCAAGACCGGACAGGACTTGGTAGGGCCGATGGCTACACCTTC. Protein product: CASSQDRTGLGRADGYTF.

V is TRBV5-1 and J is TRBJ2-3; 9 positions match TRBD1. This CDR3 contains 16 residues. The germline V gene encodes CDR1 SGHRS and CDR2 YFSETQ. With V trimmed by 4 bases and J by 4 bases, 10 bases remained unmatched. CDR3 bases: TGCGCCAGCAGCACTGTGGGACAGGGCGTCGCAGATACGCAGTATTTT. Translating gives CASSTVGQGVADTQYF.

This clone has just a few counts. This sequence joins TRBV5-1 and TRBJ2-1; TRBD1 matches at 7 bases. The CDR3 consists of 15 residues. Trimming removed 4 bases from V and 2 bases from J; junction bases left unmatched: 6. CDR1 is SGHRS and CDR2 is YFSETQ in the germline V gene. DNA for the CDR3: TGCGCCAGCAGCACTACAGGGGATCCCTACAATGAGCAGTTCTTC. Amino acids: CASSTTGDPYNEQFF.

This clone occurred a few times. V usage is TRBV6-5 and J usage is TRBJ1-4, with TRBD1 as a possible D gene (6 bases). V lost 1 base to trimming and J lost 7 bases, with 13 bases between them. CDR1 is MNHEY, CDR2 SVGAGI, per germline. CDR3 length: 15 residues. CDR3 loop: CASSYLGGGGEKLFF. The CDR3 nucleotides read TGTGCCAGCAGTTACTTGGGAGGGGGTGGTGAAAAACTGTTTTTT.

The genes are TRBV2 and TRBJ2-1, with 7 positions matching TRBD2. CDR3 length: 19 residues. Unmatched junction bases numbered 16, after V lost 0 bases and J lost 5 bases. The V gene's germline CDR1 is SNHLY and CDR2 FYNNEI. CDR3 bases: TGTGCCAGCAGTGAAGCCCCCCCGGGGGGTGGGGTAGGGGACAATGAGCAGTTCTTC. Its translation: CASSEAPPGGGVGDNEQFF.

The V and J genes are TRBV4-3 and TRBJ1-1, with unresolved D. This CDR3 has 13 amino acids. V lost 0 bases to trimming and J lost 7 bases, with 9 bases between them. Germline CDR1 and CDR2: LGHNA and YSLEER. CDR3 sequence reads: CASSQDREDEAFF. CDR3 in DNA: TGCGCCAGCAGCCAAGATCGGGAGGATGAAGCTTTCTTT.